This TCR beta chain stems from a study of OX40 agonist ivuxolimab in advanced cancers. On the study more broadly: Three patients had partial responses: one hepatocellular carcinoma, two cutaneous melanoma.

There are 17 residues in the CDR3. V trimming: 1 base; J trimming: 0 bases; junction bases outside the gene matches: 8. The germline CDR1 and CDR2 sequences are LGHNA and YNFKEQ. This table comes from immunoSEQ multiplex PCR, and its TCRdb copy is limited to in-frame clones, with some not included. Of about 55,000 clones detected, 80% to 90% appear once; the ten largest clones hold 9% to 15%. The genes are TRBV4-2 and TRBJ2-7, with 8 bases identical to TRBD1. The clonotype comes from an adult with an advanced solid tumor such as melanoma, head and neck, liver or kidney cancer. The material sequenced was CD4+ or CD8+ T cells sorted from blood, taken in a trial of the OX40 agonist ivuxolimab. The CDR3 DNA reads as TGTGCCAGCAGCCAAGGACAGGGGTTTATCCTCTCCTACGAGCAGTACTTC. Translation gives CASSQGQGFILSYEQYF.